Shown below are 13 T cell receptor beta chains from a single sample sequenced in a study of cytomegalovirus exposure and HLA in healthy donors. This table comes from immunoSEQ multiplex PCR, and its TCRdb copy is limited to in-frame clones, with some not included. This sample yields approximately 160,000 clones, of which about 90% are seen a single time; more than 2.5% belongs to the top ten. Sequenced sample: PBMCs. These receptors were taken from a woman aged 18 to 35 in good health and CMV-seropositive.

This chain connects TRBV27 to TRBJ2-1; D perhaps matches TRBD1 (5 bases). V shed 8 bases and J shed 5 bases, with 16 bases lying between them. The CDR3 covers 14 residues. The germline V gene encodes CDR1 MNHEY and CDR2 SMNVEV (reference sequence). The CDR3 DNA reads TGTGCCAGCGGTCGGGTGGGGCAGGACAATGAGCAGTTCTTC. It specifies CASGRVGQDNEQFF.

The chain couples TRBV6-5 to TRBJ1-3; TRBD1 matches 12 bases. The germline V gene has CDR1 MNHEY and CDR2 SVGAGI. This CDR3 comprises 15 residues. V shed 6 bases, J shed 4 bases, and the junction held 4 bases outside the gene matches. CDR3 in amino acids: CASSPGTGGGNTIYF. The CDR3 bases are TGTGCCAGCAGCCCCGGGACAGGGGGCGGAAACACCATATATTTT.

V and J are TRBV4-1 and TRBJ2-3; 9 nucleotides agree with TRBD2. The length of the CDR3 is 20 residues. V dropped 3 bases and J dropped 0; count of bases not matched to a gene: 16. In germline, CDR1 is MGHRA, CDR2 YSYEKL. This CDR3 reads CASSHTRPGAGGASTDTQYF. The CDR3, as DNA: TGCGCCAGCAGCCATACCCGGCCGGGAGCGGGGGGCGCTAGCACAGATACGCAGTATTTT.

This sequence joins TRBV27 and TRBJ2-1, with 12 bases matching TRBD2. The germline V gene has CDR1 MNHEY and CDR2 SMNVEV (reference sequence). There are 14 residues in the CDR3. V was pared by 10 bases and J by 7 bases, with 8 bases of the junction left unmatched. The CDR3 nucleotides read TGTGCCACGTTTGGACTAGCGGGGAAAAATGAGCAGTTCTTC. Translated: CATFGLAGKNEQFF.

The chain combines TRBV18 with TRBJ2-1; no firm D call. The CDR3 contains 17 residues. Germline V gene data show CDR1 as KGHSH and CDR2 as LQKENI. V was clipped by 4 bases and J by 3 bases, with 19 bases between them. This CDR3 is CASSLPHSSPLYNEQFF. In DNA form, the CDR3 reads TGTGCCAGCTCACTCCCTCATAGTTCCCCCCTCTACAATGAGCAGTTCTTC. Full variable domain (rest looked up from reference TRBV18 and TRBJ2-1): NAGVMQNPRHLVRRRGQEARLRCSPMKGHSHVYWYRQLPEEGLKFMVYLQKENIIDESGMPKERFSAEFPKEGPSILRIQQVVRGDSAAYFCASSLPHSSPLYNEQFFGPGTRLTVL.

The chain links TRBV29-1 to TRBJ1-4; D is perhaps TRBD1 (5 bases). From germline, CDR1 is SQVTM and CDR2 ANQGSEA. The CDR3 covers 13 residues. Trimming stripped 4 bases from V and 4 bases from J, with 10 bases between. CDR3 amino acids: CSVARQSNEKLFF. The CDR3 bases are TGCAGCGTTGCCAGACAGAGTAATGAAAAACTGTTTTTT.

The rearrangement links TRBV7-2 to TRBJ2-1; 9 bases fit TRBD2. CDR1 and CDR2 (germline): SGHTA, FQGNSA. The CDR3 contains 17 residues. After removal of 5 bases from V and 7 bases from J, the junction contained 15 bases not matched to a gene. CDR3 sequence reads: CASSHPLGSGSENEQFF. CDR3 nucleotide sequence: TGTGCCAGCAGCCATCCACTAGGTAGCGGGAGTGAAAATGAGCAGTTCTTC.

J is TRBJ2-1 and V is TRBV10-2; D gene ambiguous. Per germline, CDR1 WSHSY and CDR2 SAAADI. Trimming cost V 4 bases and J 10 bases, with 8 bases left between them. The CDR3 consists of 11 residues. The chain's CDR3 is CASSAGPEQFF. CDR3 coding DNA: TGCGCCAGCAGTGCGGGTCCGGAGCAGTTCTTC.

The chain uses TRBV5-5 and TRBJ2-7, with 9 bases lining up with TRBD1. Germline V lookup: CDR1 SGHKS, CDR2 YYEKEE (reference sequence). The CDR3 is made up of 18 amino acids. V shed 0 bases and J 3 bases; nucleotides not matched to a gene: 13. In DNA form, the CDR3 reads TGTGCCAGCAGCTTGGCTCTGGTCCGGGGACAGGGCTTCTACGAGCAGTACTTC. The encoded protein is CASSLALVRGQGFYEQYF. Filled out from reference TRBV5-5 and TRBJ2-7, the complete variable domain reads DAGVTQSPTHLIKTRGQQVTLRCSPISGHKSVSWYQQVLGQGPQFIFQYYEKEERGRGNFPDRFSARQFPNYSSELNVNALLLGDSALYLCASSLALVRGQGFYEQYFGPGTRLTVT.

The genes are TRBV6-6 and TRBJ1-1; 7 nucleotides line up with TRBD1. Germline assignment: CDR1 MNHNY and CDR2 SVGAGI (reference sequence). The CDR3 totals 14 residues. V lost 6 bases to trimming and J lost 0 bases; unmatched junction nucleotides: 4. DNA of the CDR3: TGTGCCAGCAGGGAGGGACAGTTGAACACTGAAGCTTTCTTT. This translates into CASREGQLNTEAFF.

V is TRBV5-1 and J is TRBJ2-1; the D is unclear. The CDR3 consists of 16 residues. With 6 bases removed from V and 6 bases from J, the gap between germline ends came to 22 bases. The germline gives CDR1 SGHRS, CDR2 YFSETQ. CDR3 region: CASILDPGSPSNEQFF. In DNA form, the CDR3 reads TGCGCCAGCATCCTAGACCCCGGAAGCCCCTCCAATGAGCAGTTCTTC.

The chain employs TRBV28 and TRBJ1-3; D is uncertain. The CDR3 length is 15 residues. Germline V gives CDR1 MDHEN, CDR2 SYDVKM. V was shortened by 9 bases and J by 4 bases, with 19 bases between the two germline ends. CDR3 sequence (DNA): TGTGCCAGTTTCACCCCCCAAGGAGCCGGAAACACCATATATTTT. Its translation is CASFTPQGAGNTIYF.

The gene calls are TRBV30 and TRBJ2-7; D may be TRBD1 (5 bases). CDR3 length equals 16 residues. Germline CDR1 GTSNPN, CDR2 SVGIG (reference sequence). Trimming took off 0 bases at V and 3 bases at J, with 18 bases between the two ends. The CDR3 is CAWSVAATGPYYEQYF. The DNA for the CDR3 is TGTGCCTGGAGTGTCGCAGCAACAGGACCCTACTACGAGCAGTACTTC.